The text below deals with one TCR beta chain. In the source study's methods: The assay estimated nucleated cells by amplifying reference gene primers. Assay used: immunoSEQ multiplex PCR; TCRdb lists only in-frame clones, some missing. Clone size and the V and J calls come from that table; the DNA yielded D and trimming. The sample lists more than 250,000 clones, around 84% occurring once. This sample is part of a study of blood T cell repertoires in COVID-19. Overall study: In each case, the material was cDNA or gDNA derived from T cells, B-cell-depleted T cells, or PBMCs.

V gave up 4 bases and J gave up 2 bases; unmatched junction bases: 11. This CDR3 is built from 18 residues. Germline CDR1 is MNHNS and CDR2 is SASEGT. Participants, about 18 to 95 years old, spanned more than 20 US areas. This rearrangement joins TRBV6-1 to TRBJ1-4; 9 bases agree with TRBD1. The source is a woman aged 18 to 35 who had recovered from COVID-19. The sequenced material came from PBMCs or T cells enriched from blood (not recorded which). The CDR3 DNA follows: TGTGCCAGCAGTGGCACCCCGGGACAGGGTATTACTAATGAAAAACTGTTTTTT. Its protein product is CASSGTPGQGITNEKLFF.